A selection of T cell receptor beta chains follows, all from one sample in a study of CXCR3-negative and CXCR3-positive naive CD8 T cells. TCRdb reworked the 5' RACE reads into one entry per CDR3 protein, no DNA. The sample totals about 6,200 distinct CDR3 sequences. Sequencing used naive CXCR3+ CD8+ T cells from blood. The origin of the receptors is a human donor in good health. Some clones in this sample may be carry-over from other donors' samples. Both conserved end residues are part of each CDR3. Not all rows give a size; the values are once, few, many and, for expanded clones, a class.

v_call,j_call,clone_size,cdr3_length,cdr3_aa
TRBV29-1,TRBJ2-5,medium-sized,15,CSVDGTINLSETQYF
TRBV29-1,TRBJ2-1,medium-sized,14,CSGHLAGVNNEQFF
TRBV4-1,TRBJ1-5,medium-sized,13,CASSQVPEQPQHF
TRBV29-1,TRBJ2-5,medium-sized,12,CSQGTIGETQYF
TRBV20-1,TRBJ1-1,.,18,CSARNTRILGQTNTEAFF
TRBV6-6,TRBJ2-1,.,15,CASSLWEGLGNEQFF
TRBV11-2,TRBJ1-2,medium-sized,15,CASSLDLMAVYGYTF
TRBV10-2,TRBJ1-2,.,17,CASCESGQGRLRYGYTF
TRBV11-3,TRBJ2-7,.,15,CASSLGASVAYEQYF
TRBV28,TRBJ2-3,medium-sized,17,CASRTSIAGGRVDTQYF
TRBV20-1,TRBJ2-3,medium-sized,12,CSAPRGTDTQYF
TRBV19,TRBJ1-5,medium-sized,13,CASRGTSNQPQHF
TRBV21-1,TRBJ2-2,.,15,CASSKVQGTPGELFF
TRBV7-2,TRBJ2-3,.,15,CASSLRSGSTDTQYF
TRBV7-9,TRBJ2-7,medium-sized,16,CASSSLAGGSSYEQYF
TRBV21-1,TRBJ1-5,.,17,CASSDRQWSLENQPQHF
TRBV5-4,TRBJ1-1,.,15,CASSDPGTNGPEAFF
TRBV20-1,TRBJ2-3,.,17,CSATPQTSGSAADTQYF
TRBV19,TRBJ2-7,.,13,CASSIGEGNEQYF
TRBV5-1,TRBJ2-1,medium-sized,15,CASSLGQNQDNEQFF
TRBV7-9,TRBJ1-1,medium-sized,13,CASSHDSGTEAFF
TRBV7-9,TRBJ2-5,.,15,CASSLGTSGTETQYF
TRBV2,TRBJ2-4,.,13,CASSEAALGIQYF
TRBV29-1,TRBJ2-3,medium-sized,13,CSVRLADTDTQYF
TRBV11-2,TRBJ2-7,.,12,CASSLAGASQYF
TRBV6-5,TRBJ2-2,medium-sized,16,CASTRGQFANTGELFF
TRBV29-1,TRBJ1-1,medium-sized,11,CSVVPGNEAFF
TRBV7-9,TRBJ1-6,.,12,CASSSENSPLHF
TRBV5-1,TRBJ2-7,.,15,CASSLAASGAYEQYF
TRBV29-1,TRBJ2-2,medium-sized,14,CSVGGSSNTGELFF
TRBV20-1,TRBJ2-1,.,15,CSAGSGVSSYNEQFF
TRBV21-1,TRBJ2-3,.,16,CASSKAPSGSTDTQYF
TRBV24-1,TRBJ1-5,.,15,CATSEGHLSNQPQHF
TRBV20-1,TRBJ2-3,medium-sized,14,CSARYSTRGDTQYF
TRBV20-1,TRBJ2-7,medium-sized,12,CSAQGASYEQYF
TRBV11-2,TRBJ1-1,.,14,CASSLSSGNTEAFF
TRBV19,TRBJ1-4,.,16,CASSMSIGTVYEKLFF
TRBV29-1,TRBJ1-1,.,13,CSADPGGNKEAFF
TRBV16,TRBJ2-1,.,12,CASGWPYNEQFF
TRBV4-2,TRBJ1-1,medium-sized,16,CASSQAKGAADPEAFF
TRBV28,TRBJ2-2,.,13,CASSFGGTGELFF
TRBV20-1,TRBJ2-1,medium-sized,16,CSARWPWGASNNEQFF
TRBV20-1,TRBJ2-3,medium-sized,14,CSALRTSGTDTQYF
TRBV5-1,TRBJ2-5,medium-sized,17,CASSQSILKGNQETQYF
TRBV12-3/TRBV12-4,TRBJ2-5,medium-sized,14,CASRAGGVQETQYF
TRBV28,TRBJ2-7,.,14,CASSSGQPHYEQYF